The rows below give T cell receptor beta chains drawn from one sample of a study of cytomegalovirus exposure and HLA in healthy donors. The assay was immunoSEQ multiplex PCR, and TCRdb's table has in-frame clones only and misses some. The sample shows about 120,000 clones, 75% of them seen only once. Sequencing was carried out using PBMCs. The source of these receptors is a woman aged 18-29 years in good health and CMV-seronegative. The CDR3 runs from the conserved cysteine through the conserved F or W. The order of the fields is clone size, D gene, J gene, V gene, CDR3 DNA, CDR3 protein. D genes are given only for firm matches. Only part of the rows carry a size: once, few, many, or a class if the clone is expanded.

NA,NA,TRBJ2-3,TRBV7-9,TGTGCCGCGCGGCATGGGGCGACAGATACGCAGTATTTT,CAARHGATDTQYF
NA,NA,TRBJ2-5,TRBV19,TGTGCCAGTAGTAACCGGGACTTTATAGAAGAGACCCAGTACTTC,CASSNRDFIEETQYF
NA,TRBD1,TRBJ1-1,TRBV19,TGTGCCAGTAGTCTTAGGGGGCGGAACACTGAAGCTTTCTTT,CASSLRGRNTEAFF
NA,TRBD1,TRBJ2-3,TRBV7-6,TGTGCCAGCAGCTTAGGTAGGACAGGTGCCAGCACAGATACGCAGTATTTT,CASSLGRTGASTDTQYF
NA,NA,TRBJ1-3,TRBV9,TGTGCCAGCAGCGTAGGGCGGAACTCTGGAAACACCATATATTTT,CASSVGRNSGNTIYF
NA,NA,TRBJ2-1,TRBV4-1,TGCGCCAGCAGCTTAACATCAGGGATCGGCAATGAGCAGTTCTTC,CASSLTSGIGNEQFF
NA,TRBD1,TRBJ1-5,TRBV28,TGTGCCAGCAGTTTCACAGGGGGCTATAATCAGCCCCAGCATTTT,CASSFTGGYNQPQHF
NA,TRBD1,TRBJ1-1,TRBV2,TGTGCCAGCGGACAGGGACAGGGGCTAACTGAAGCTTTCTTT,CASGQGQGLTEAFF
NA,NA,TRBJ2-7,TRBV10-3,TGTGCCATCAGTGTATCCTACGAGCAGTACTTC,CAISVSYEQYF
NA,NA,TRBJ2-6,TRBV7-8,TGTGCCAGCATTTTAGACAGGTCTGGGGCCAACGTCCTGACTTTC,CASILDRSGANVLTF
few,NA,TRBJ1-1,TRBV5-6,TGTGCCAGCAGCCCGGGGGGGTTGAGAAGGACTGAAGCTTTCTTT,CASSPGGLRRTEAFF
NA,NA,TRBJ1-1,TRBV30,TGTGCCTGGAGTAACCGGGGTTGGGGGAACACTGAAGCTTTCTTT,CAWSNRGWGNTEAFF
NA,NA,TRBJ1-6,TRBV28,TGTGCCAGCATCCCCCCAGGCCTTGGGAATTCACCCCTCCACTTT,CASIPPGLGNSPLHF
few,TRBD1,TRBJ2-7,TRBV7-9,TGTGCCAGCAGCTCGGACAGGGGAATCTACTTC,CASSSDRGIYF
few,NA,TRBJ1-1,TRBV6-5,TGTGCCAGCAGTTATAGTCTAGAGGACATGAACACTGAAGCTTTCTTT,CASSYSLEDMNTEAFF
few,TRBD2,TRBJ2-1,TRBV6-6,TGTGCCAGCACCTCGCGGGGGAGCTCCTACAATGAGCAGTTCTTC,CASTSRGSSYNEQFF
NA,NA,TRBJ2-2,TRBV9,TGTGCCAGCAGCGTAAAATCTTGGCTTAACACCGGGGAGCTGTTTTTT,CASSVKSWLNTGELFF
NA,TRBD1,TRBJ2-7,TRBV27,TGTGCCAGCAGTCCGGGACAGGGTCTTAGCTCCTACGAGCAGTACTTC,CASSPGQGLSSYEQYF
NA,TRBD1,TRBJ1-1,TRBV10-2,TGCGCCAGCAGCGATGCGGCAGGGACAGGGATGAACACTGAAGCTTTCTTT,CASSDAAGTGMNTEAFF
NA,NA,TRBJ2-1,TRBV6-4,TGTGCCAGCAGTGACCAAGGGGGTGGCAATTCGAATGAGCAGTTCTTC,CASSDQGGGNSNEQFF
NA,TRBD1,TRBJ1-1,TRBV7-3,TGTGCCAGCAGCTTAACTAAGGGGACAGCGAACACTGAAGCTTTCTTT,CASSLTKGTANTEAFF
NA,TRBD1,TRBJ2-7,TRBV28,TGTGCCAGCAGTCCGCGGGACAGGGGTTCCTACGAGCAGTACTTC,CASSPRDRGSYEQYF
NA,TRBD1,TRBJ1-2,TRBV14,TGTGCCAGCAGCCAAGTATCCGTAGGGACAGGGCTTCACTATGGCTACACCTTC,CASSQVSVGTGLHYGYTF
NA,NA,TRBJ1-1,TRBV12-5,TGTGCTAGTGGTTTGGTAGGGGAGGGGGGATTCACTGAAGCTTTCTTT,CASGLVGEGGFTEAFF
NA,TRBD1,TRBJ1-4,TRBV6-5,TGTGCCAGCAGTTACTCCGGGACAGGGAATGAAAAACTGTTTTTT,CASSYSGTGNEKLFF
NA,TRBD1,TRBJ2-7,TRBV27,TGTGCCAGCAGACGACAGGGGGCCTACGAGCAGTACTTC,CASRRQGAYEQYF
few,TRBD1,TRBJ1-5,TRBV18,TGTGCCAGCTCTAAACGACAGGGTAGCAATCAGCCCCAGCATTTT,CASSKRQGSNQPQHF
NA,NA,TRBJ1-6,TRBV19,TGTGCCAGTAGTATGCAGGGCGCGGATTCACCCCTCCACTTT,CASSMQGADSPLHF
NA,NA,TRBJ1-2,TRBV30,TGTGCCTGGAAACTTTCTAGTAACTATGGCTACACCTTC,CAWKLSSNYGYTF
NA,TRBD2,TRBJ2-7,TRBV5-1,TGCGCCAGCAGCCCCCCCAAGAGGCGGGGGGACAACTACGAGCAGTACTTC,CASSPPKRRGDNYEQYF
NA,NA,TRBJ1-1,TRBV28,TGTGCCAGCAGTTTCCCTGACAGGCCGAACACTGAAGCTTTCTTT,CASSFPDRPNTEAFF